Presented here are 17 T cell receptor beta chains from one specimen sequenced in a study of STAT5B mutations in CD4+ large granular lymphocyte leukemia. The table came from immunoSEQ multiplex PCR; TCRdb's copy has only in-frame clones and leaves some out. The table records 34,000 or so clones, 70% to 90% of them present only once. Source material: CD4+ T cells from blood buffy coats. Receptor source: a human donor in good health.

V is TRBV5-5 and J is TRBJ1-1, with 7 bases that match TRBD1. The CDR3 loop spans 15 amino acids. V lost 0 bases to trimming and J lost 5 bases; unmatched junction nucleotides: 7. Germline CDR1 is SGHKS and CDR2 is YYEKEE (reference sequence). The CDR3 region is CASSLAGRGGTEAFF. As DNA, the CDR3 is TGTGCCAGCAGCTTGGCCGGCAGGGGGGGAACTGAAGCTTTCTTT.

The chain's CDR3 is CASSLGLALETQYF. In DNA form, the CDR3 reads TGTGCCAGCAGCTTGGGACTCGCCCTAGAGACCCAGTACTTC. This chain connects TRBV7-9 to TRBJ2-5; tentative D call: TRBD2 (6 bases). Trimming removed 3 bases from V and 4 bases from J, with 12 bases in between. The CDR3 has 14 amino acids. Germline CDR1 is SEHNR and CDR2 is FQNEAQ (reference sequence).

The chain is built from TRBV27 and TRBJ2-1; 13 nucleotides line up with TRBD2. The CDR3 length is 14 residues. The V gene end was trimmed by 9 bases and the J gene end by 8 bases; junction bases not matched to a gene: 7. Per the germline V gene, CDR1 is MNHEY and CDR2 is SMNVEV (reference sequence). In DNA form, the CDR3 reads TGTGCCAGTGGGGGACTAGCGGGATACTATGAGCAGTTCTTC. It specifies CASGGLAGYYEQFF.

In DNA, the CDR3 is TGTGCCAGCAGCCCGTCCTCTGTGGGGGTGGGTGAAAAACTGTTTTTT. It translates to CASSPSSVGVGEKLFF. The chain couples TRBV7-9 to TRBJ1-4; D is possibly TRBD1 (5 bases). Germline values: CDR1 SEHNR, CDR2 FQNEAQ (reference sequence). CDR3 size: 16 residues. The V end was cut by 5 bases, the J end by 7 bases, with 20 bases between.

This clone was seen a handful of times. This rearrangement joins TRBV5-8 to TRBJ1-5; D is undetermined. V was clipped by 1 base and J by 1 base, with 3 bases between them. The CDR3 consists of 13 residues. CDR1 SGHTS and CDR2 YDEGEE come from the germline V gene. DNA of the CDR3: TGTGCCAGCAGCTTGACAAGCAATCAGCCCCAGCATTTT. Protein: CASSLTSNQPQHF.

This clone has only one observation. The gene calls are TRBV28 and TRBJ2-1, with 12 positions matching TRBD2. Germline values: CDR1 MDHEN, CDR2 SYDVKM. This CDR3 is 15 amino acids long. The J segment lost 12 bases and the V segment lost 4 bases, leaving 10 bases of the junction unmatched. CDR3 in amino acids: CASSSPPGLAGLQFF. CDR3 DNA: TGTGCCAGCAGTTCGCCACCGGGACTAGCGGGTTTGCAGTTCTTC.

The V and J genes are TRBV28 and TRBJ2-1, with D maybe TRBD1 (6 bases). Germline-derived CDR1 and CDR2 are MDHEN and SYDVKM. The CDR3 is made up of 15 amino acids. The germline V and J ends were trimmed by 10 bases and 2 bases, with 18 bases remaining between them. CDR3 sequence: CATNPQGFPYNEQFF. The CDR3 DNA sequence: TGTGCCACGAACCCCCAGGGGTTCCCCTACAATGAGCAGTTCTTC.

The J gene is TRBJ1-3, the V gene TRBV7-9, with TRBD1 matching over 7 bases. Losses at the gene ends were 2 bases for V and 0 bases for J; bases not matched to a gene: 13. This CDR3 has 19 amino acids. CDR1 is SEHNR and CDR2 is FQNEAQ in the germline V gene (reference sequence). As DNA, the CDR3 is TGTGCCAGCAGCTTATATACAGGGGCCAATACTAACTCTGGAAACACCATATATTTT. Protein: CASSLYTGANTNSGNTIYF.

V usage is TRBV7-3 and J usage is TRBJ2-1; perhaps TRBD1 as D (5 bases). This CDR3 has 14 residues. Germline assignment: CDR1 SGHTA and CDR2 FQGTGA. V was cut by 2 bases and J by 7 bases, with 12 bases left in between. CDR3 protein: CASSLEGHGNEQFF. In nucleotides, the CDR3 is TGTGCCAGCAGCTTAGAAGGACACGGGAATGAGCAGTTCTTC. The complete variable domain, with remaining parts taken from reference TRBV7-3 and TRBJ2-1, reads GAGVSQTPSNKVTEKGKYVELRCDPISGHTALYWYRQSLGQGPEFLIYFQGTGAADDSGLPNDRFFAVRPEGSVSTLKIQRTERGDSAVYLCASSLEGHGNEQFFGPGTRLTVL.

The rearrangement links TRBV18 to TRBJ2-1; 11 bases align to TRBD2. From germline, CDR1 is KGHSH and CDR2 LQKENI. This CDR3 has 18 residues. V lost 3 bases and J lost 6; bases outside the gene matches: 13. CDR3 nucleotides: TGTGCCAGCTCACCGAGGGACATACTAGCGGGAGCAGCCAATGAGCAGTTCTTC. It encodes CASSPRDILAGAANEQFF. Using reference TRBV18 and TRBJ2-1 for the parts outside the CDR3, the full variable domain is NAGVMQNPRHLVRRRGQEARLRCSPMKGHSHVYWYRQLPEEGLKFMVYLQKENIIDESGMPKERFSAEFPKEGPSILRIQQVVRGDSAAYFCASSPRDILAGAANEQFFGPGTRLTVL.

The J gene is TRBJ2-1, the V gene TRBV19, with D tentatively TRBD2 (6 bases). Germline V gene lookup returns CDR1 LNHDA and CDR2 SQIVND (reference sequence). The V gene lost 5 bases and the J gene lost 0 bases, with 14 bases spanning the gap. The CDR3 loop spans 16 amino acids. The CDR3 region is CASSASRDSSYNEQFF. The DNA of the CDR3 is TGTGCCAGTAGTGCCTCCCGGGACTCCTCCTACAATGAGCAGTTCTTC.

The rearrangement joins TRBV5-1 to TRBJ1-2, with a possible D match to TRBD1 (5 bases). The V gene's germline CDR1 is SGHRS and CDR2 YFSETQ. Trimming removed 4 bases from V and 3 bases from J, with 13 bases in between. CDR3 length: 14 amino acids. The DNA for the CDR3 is TGCGCCAGCAGCCCGGGACGGATTCACTATGGCTACACCTTC. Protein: CASSPGRIHYGYTF.

DNA of the CDR3: TGTGCCAGCAGCCCGGTCTGGGGGGCGGGCGCGGCGGGTGAAGCTTTCTTT. It yields the protein CASSPVWGAGAAGEAFF. The chain uses TRBV7-2 and TRBJ1-1; weak D call: TRBD1 (6 bases). V was shortened by 5 bases and J by 7 bases, with 26 bases between the two germline ends. The CDR3 is made up of 17 amino acids. Germline CDR1 is SGHTA and CDR2 is FQGNSA.

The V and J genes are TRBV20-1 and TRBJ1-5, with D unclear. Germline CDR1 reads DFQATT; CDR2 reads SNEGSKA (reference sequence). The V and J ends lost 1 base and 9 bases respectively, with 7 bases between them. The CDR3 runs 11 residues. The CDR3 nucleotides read TGCAGTGCTAGAGTCGGACGGCCCCAGCATTTT. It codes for CSARVGRPQHF.

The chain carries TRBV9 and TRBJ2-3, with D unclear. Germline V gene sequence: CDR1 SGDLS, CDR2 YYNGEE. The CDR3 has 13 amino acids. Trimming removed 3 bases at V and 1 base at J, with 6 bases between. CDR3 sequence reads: CASSAYGTDTQYF. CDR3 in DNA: TGTGCCAGCAGCGCCTACGGCACAGATACGCAGTATTTT.

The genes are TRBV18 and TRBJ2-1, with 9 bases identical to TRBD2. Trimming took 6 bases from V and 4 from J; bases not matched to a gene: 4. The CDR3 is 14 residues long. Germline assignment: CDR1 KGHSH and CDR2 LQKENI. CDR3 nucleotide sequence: TGTGCCAGCTCCCCCGCGGGAGGGTACAATGAGCAGTTCTTC. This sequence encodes CASSPAGGYNEQFF.

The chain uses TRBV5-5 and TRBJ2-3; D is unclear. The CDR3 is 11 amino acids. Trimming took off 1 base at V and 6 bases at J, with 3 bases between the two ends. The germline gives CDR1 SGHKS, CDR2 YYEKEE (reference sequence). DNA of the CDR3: TGTGCCAGCAGCTTGTCCGATACGCAGTATTTT. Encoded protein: CASSLSDTQYF. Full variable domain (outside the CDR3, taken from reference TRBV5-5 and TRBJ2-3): DAGVTQSPTHLIKTRGQQVTLRCSPISGHKSVSWYQQVLGQGPQFIFQYYEKEERGRGNFPDRFSARQFPNYSSELNVNALLLGDSALYLCASSLSDTQYFGPGTRLTVL.